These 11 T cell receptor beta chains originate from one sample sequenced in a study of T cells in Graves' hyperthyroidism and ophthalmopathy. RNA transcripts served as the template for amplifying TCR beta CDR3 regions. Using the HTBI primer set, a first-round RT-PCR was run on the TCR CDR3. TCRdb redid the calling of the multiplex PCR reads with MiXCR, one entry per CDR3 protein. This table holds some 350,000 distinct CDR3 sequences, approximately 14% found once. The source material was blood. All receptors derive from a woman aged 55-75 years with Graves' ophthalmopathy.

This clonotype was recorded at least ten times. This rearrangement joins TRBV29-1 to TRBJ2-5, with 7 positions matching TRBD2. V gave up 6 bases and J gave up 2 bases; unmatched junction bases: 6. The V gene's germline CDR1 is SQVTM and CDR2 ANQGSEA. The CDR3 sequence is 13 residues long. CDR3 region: CSVAGRGQETQYF. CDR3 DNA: TGCAGCGTAGCGGGACGGGGACAAGAGACCCAGTACTTC.

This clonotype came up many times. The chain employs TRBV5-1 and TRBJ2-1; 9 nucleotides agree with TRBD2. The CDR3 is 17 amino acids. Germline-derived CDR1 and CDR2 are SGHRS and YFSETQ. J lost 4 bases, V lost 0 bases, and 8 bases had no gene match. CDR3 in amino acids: CASSLAGVSGRYNEQFF. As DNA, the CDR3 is TGCGCCAGCAGCTTGGCCGGGGTTAGCGGGAGATACAATGAGCAGTTCTTC. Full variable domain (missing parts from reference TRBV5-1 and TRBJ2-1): KAGVTQTPRYLIKTRGQQVTLSCSPISGHRSVSWYQQTPGQGLQFLFEYFSETQRNKGNFPGRFSGRQFSNSRSEMNVSTLELGDSALYLCASSLAGVSGRYNEQFFGPGTRLTVL.

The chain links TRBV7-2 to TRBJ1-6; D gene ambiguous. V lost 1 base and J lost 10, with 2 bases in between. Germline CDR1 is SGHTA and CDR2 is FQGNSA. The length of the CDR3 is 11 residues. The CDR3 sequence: CASSLGSPLHF. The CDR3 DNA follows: TGTGCCAGCAGCTTAGGGTCACCCCTCCACTTT.

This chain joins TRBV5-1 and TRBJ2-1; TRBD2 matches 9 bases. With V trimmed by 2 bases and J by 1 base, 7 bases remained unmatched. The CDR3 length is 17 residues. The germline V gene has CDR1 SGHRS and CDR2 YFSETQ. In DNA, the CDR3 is TGCGCCAGCAGCTTACTTAGCGGGAGCGGGTCCTACAATGAGCAGTTCTTC. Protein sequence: CASSLLSGSGSYNEQFF.

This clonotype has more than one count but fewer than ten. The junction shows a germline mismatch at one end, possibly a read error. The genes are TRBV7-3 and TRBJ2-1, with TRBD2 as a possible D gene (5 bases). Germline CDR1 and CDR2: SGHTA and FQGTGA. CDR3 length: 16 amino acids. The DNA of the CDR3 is TGTGCCGGCAGCCCCCGGGTCGGGGAAAGGGCCAATGAGCAGTTCTTC. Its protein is CAGSPRVGERANEQFF.

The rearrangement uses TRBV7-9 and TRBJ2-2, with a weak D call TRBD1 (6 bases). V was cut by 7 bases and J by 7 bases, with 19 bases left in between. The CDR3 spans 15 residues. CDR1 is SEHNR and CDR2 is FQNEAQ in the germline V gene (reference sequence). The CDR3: CASNPTGFSVGELFF. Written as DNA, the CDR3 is TGTGCCAGCAACCCAACAGGGTTTTCGGTCGGGGAGCTGTTTTTT.

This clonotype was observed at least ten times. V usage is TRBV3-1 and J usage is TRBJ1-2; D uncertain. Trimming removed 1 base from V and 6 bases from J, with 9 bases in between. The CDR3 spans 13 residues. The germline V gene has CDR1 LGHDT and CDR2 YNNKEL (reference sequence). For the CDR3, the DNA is TGTGCCAGCAGCCAAGTAGGAGGAAATGGCTACACCTTC. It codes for CASSQVGGNGYTF.

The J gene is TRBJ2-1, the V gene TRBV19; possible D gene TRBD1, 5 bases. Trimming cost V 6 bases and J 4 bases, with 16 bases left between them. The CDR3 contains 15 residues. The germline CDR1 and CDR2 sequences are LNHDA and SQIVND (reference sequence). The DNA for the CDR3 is TGTGCCAGTAGGACCCCAGGGTTGTCTTACAATGAGCAGTTCTTC. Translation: CASRTPGLSYNEQFF.

The CDR3 nucleotides read TGCAGTGCCAGCACCTCGGACAGCTATAATTCACCCCTCCACTTT. This translates into CSASTSDSYNSPLHF. The chain couples TRBV20-1 to TRBJ1-6; D is perhaps TRBD1 (6 bases). Germline values: CDR1 DFQATT, CDR2 SNEGSKA (reference sequence). The V and J ends lost 6 bases and 3 bases respectively, with 15 bases between them. The CDR3 spans 15 residues.

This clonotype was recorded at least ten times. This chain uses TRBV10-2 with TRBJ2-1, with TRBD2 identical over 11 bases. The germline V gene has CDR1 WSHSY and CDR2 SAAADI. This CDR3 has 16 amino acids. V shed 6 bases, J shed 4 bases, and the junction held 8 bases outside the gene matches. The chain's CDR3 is CASRIGTSGGYNEQFF. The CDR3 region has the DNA TGCGCCAGCAGGATTGGGACTAGCGGAGGGTACAATGAGCAGTTCTTC.

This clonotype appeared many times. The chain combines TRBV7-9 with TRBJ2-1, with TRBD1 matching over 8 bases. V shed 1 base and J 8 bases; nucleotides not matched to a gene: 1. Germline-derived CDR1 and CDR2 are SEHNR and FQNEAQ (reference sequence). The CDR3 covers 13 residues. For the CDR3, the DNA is TGTGCCAGCAGCTTAGAACAGGGGGATGAGCAGTTCTTC. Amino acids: CASSLEQGDEQFF.